The TCR beta chain under discussion was sequenced for a study of cytomegalovirus exposure and HLA in healthy donors. The study, taken as a whole, reports: Despite most TCR sequences being rare, some public TCRs occurred in many donors. In an earlier analysis, about 87% or about 30%: the productive usage of most TCR beta V segments. Several V segments, TRBV6-2 and TRBV6-3 among them, could not be told apart and were dropped.

Healthy bone marrow donors made up the donors. Comment on this clone: Its antigen is unidentified.

It was with 60 Vbeta and 13 Jbeta primers that the PCR ran. Some clones are missing from TCRdb's copy, which holds only in-frame ones; the method was immunoSEQ multiplex PCR. The table shows some 200,000 clones, with around 80% occurring only once. The CDR3 length is 16 residues. CDR1 and CDR2 from the germline V gene are SGDLS and YYNGEE. V lost 0 bases to trimming and J lost 2 bases; unmatched junction nucleotides: 6. The source is a boy between 2 and 10 years old in good health and CMV-seronegative. The V call is TRBV9, the J call TRBJ2-5; 8 nucleotides match TRBD2. Sequencing was carried out using PBMCs. This chain's CDR3 is CASSVAGGAGQETQYF. Written as DNA, the CDR3 is TGTGCCAGCAGCGTAGCCGGGGGGGCCGGGCAAGAGACCCAGTACTTC.